The 23 T cell receptor beta chains below were found in one sample sequenced in a study of T cell responses to AZD1222 COVID-19 vaccine. Clones were sequenced by immunoSEQ multiplex PCR, and TCRdb holds only the in-frame ones, with some missing. The repertoire holds 150,000 to 200,000 clones, with about 92% as singletons. This material consisted of peripheral blood, taken 28 days after the second AZD1222 dose. The receptors were sampled from an adult who received the AZD1222 COVID-19 vaccine.

The CDR3 DNA follows: TGTGCCAGCAGTCCGCGGCCTAACTATGGCTACACCTTC. The encoded protein is CASSPRPNYGYTF. V usage is TRBV27 and J usage is TRBJ1-2; D uncertain. The CDR3 totals 13 residues. Per the germline V gene, CDR1 is MNHEY and CDR2 is SMNVEV (reference sequence). V lost 5 bases, J lost 0 bases, and 7 bases lay in between.

This chain connects TRBV3-1 (or the pseudogene TRBV3-2) to TRBJ1-2, with TRBD1 identical over 8 bases. Germline V gene lookup returns CDR1 LGHDT and CDR2 YNNKEL (reference sequence). V shed 1 base and J 6 bases; nucleotides not matched to a gene: 10. The CDR3 has 16 residues. Here the CDR3 DNA reads TGTGCCAGCAGCCAAGCTTATCTGACAGGGGAGGATGGCTACACCTTC. Residues: CASSQAYLTGEDGYTF.

V usage is TRBV15 and J usage is TRBJ2-5, with D maybe TRBD1 (5 bases). V shed 4 bases and J shed 4 bases, with 16 bases lying between them. The V gene's germline CDR1 is LNHNV and CDR2 YYDKDF (reference sequence). The CDR3 is 15 residues long. DNA of the CDR3: TGTGCCACCAGCACGTTTAGCAGGGATGGAGAGACCCAGTACTTC. It is translated as CATSTFSRDGETQYF.

The chain carries TRBV18 and TRBJ1-2; D not resolved. CDR1 is KGHSH, CDR2 LQKENI, per germline. This CDR3 contains 13 residues. V was clipped by 3 bases and J by 6 bases, with 11 bases between them. CDR3 in amino acids: CASSPRTDDGYTF. The CDR3 coding sequence is TGTGCCAGCTCACCCCGGACTGATGATGGCTACACCTTC.

J is TRBJ1-1 and V is TRBV6-1, with D perhaps matching TRBD1 (5 bases). Germline CDR1 is MNHNS and CDR2 is SASEGT. This CDR3 spans 15 amino acids. Trimming pared 0 bases from V and 5 bases from J, leaving 13 bases between. The CDR3 region is CASSEAESGGTEAFF. In DNA, the CDR3 is TGTGCCAGCAGTGAAGCTGAGTCGGGGGGGACTGAAGCTTTCTTT.

The V gene is TRBV6-5, the J gene TRBJ1-5; D remains unclear. V was trimmed by 8 bases and J by 0 bases, leaving 11 bases between them. The CDR3 sequence is 14 residues long. The germline gives CDR1 MNHEY, CDR2 SVGAGI. The CDR3 coding sequence is TGTGCCAGCGGGCGCGGGTCTAGCAATCAGCCCCAGCATTTT. It yields the protein CASGRGSSNQPQHF.

The chain recombines TRBV11-2 with TRBJ2-3, with 10 bases lining up with TRBD2. Germline V gene data show CDR1 as SGHAT and CDR2 as FQNNGV. After removal of 1 base from V and 5 bases from J, the junction contained 6 bases not matched to a gene. The CDR3 sequence is 16 residues long. The CDR3 DNA follows: TGTGCCAGCAGCTTAGGTCTAGCGGGGGACGGAGATACGCAGTATTTT. Translation gives CASSLGLAGDGDTQYF.

The chain uses TRBV4-1 and TRBJ1-2, with TRBD1 matching 9 bases. Germline loops: CDR1 MGHRA, CDR2 YSYEKL. The CDR3 runs 16 residues. Unmatched junction bases numbered 8, after V lost 3 bases and J lost 3 bases. In DNA form, the CDR3 reads TGCGCCAGCAGCCAGATTGGGGGACAGGGCTACTATGGCTACACCTTC. Protein sequence: CASSQIGGQGYYGYTF.

In regard to this clone: One end of the junction fails to match germline, which may point to a read error. The chain carries TRBV7-3 and TRBJ1-5; a possible D gene is TRBD1 (5 bases). This CDR3 is built from 20 residues. Germline values: CDR1 SGHTA, CDR2 FQGTGA. The CDR3 nucleotides are TGTGCCAGCAACTTAATACCGTTAGGACATAGGAACCATAGCAATCAGCCCCAGCATTTT. Protein: CASNLIPLGHRNHSNQPQHF.

This chain joins TRBV7-8 and TRBJ1-3; perhaps TRBD1 as D (5 bases). V gave up 1 base and J gave up 0 bases, with 10 bases separating them. The CDR3 totals 16 residues. The germline CDR1 and CDR2 sequences are SGHVS and FQNEAQ. CDR3 protein: CASSLELQGSGNTIYF. The CDR3 region has the DNA TGTGCCAGCAGCTTAGAGCTTCAGGGCTCTGGAAACACCATATATTTT.

The rearrangement links TRBV6-1 to TRBJ2-7, with TRBD1 identical over 10 bases. CDR1 MNHNS and CDR2 SASEGT come from the germline V gene. The J segment lost 3 bases and the V segment lost 2 bases, leaving 4 bases of the junction unmatched. The CDR3 runs 15 residues. CDR3 coding DNA: TGTGCCAGCAGTGAATCAGGGACAGGGGACTACGAGCAGTACTTC. Translation: CASSESGTGDYEQYF.

The chain has TRBV7-7 and TRBJ2-1; D gene uncertain. Germline-derived CDR1 and CDR2 are SSHAT and FNYEAQ (reference sequence). V gave up 2 bases and J gave up 7 bases, with 9 bases separating them. The CDR3 totals 13 residues. DNA for the CDR3: TGTGCCAGCAGCTTAATGACTGGTAATGAGCAGTTCTTC. Translation: CASSLMTGNEQFF.

This chain uses TRBV19 with TRBJ2-5, with TRBD2 as a possible D gene (6 bases). The germline CDR1 and CDR2 sequences are LNHDA and SQIVND (reference sequence). Trimming removed 5 bases at V and 0 bases at J, with 16 bases between. There are 16 residues in the CDR3. The DNA of the CDR3 is TGTGCCAGTAGTGTTGCCGTCGGGGGAAACCAAGAGACCCAGTACTTC. Translated, it gives CASSVAVGGNQETQYF.

The chain couples TRBV10-1 to TRBJ2-3; TRBD1 matches 7 bases. The germline V gene encodes CDR1 WNHNN and CDR2 SYGVQD (reference sequence). V dropped 3 bases and J dropped 4; count of bases not matched to a gene: 4. The CDR3 runs 14 residues. DNA of the CDR3: TGCGCCAGCAGTGAAGGGGGCGATCCAGATACGCAGTATTTT. Its protein product is CASSEGGDPDTQYF.

The chain links TRBV5-4 to TRBJ1-6, with D tentatively TRBD1 (5 bases). Trimming stripped 3 bases from V and 12 bases from J, with 16 bases between. Germline V gene sequence: CDR1 SGHNT, CDR2 YYREEE (reference sequence). The CDR3 is made up of 14 amino acids. CDR3 in amino acids: CASSSAGREEPLHF. The CDR3 DNA follows: TGTGCCAGCAGCTCTGCCGGCAGGGAAGAACCCCTCCACTTT.

This chain uses TRBV7-6 with TRBJ1-1, with D perhaps TRBD1 (6 bases). With 3 bases removed from V and 3 bases from J, the gap between germline ends came to 11 bases. This CDR3 is 14 amino acids long. CDR1 and CDR2 from the germline V gene are SGHVS and FNYEAQ. The CDR3 reads CASSLLAGDTEAFF. The CDR3 nucleotides are TGTGCCAGCAGCTTGCTGGCAGGGGACACTGAAGCTTTCTTT.

The V and J genes are TRBV27 and TRBJ2-2; 8 positions match TRBD2. The CDR3 runs 15 residues. V shed 6 bases and J 5 bases; nucleotides not matched to a gene: 8. The germline V gene has CDR1 MNHEY and CDR2 SMNVEV (reference sequence). The CDR3 nucleotides are TGTGCCAGCAGACCCAGCGGGGGAGGAACCGGGGAGCTGTTTTTT. Its translation is CASRPSGGGTGELFF.

The CDR3 DNA reads TGTGCCAGCAGCCGACCTTCAAACAGGGCGAGTAACTATGGCTACACCTTC. This translates into CASSRPSNRASNYGYTF. The V and J genes are TRBV6-6 and TRBJ1-2; tentatively, D is TRBD1 (6 bases). Germline lookup yields CDR1 MNHNY and CDR2 SVGAGI (reference sequence). This CDR3 contains 17 residues. Trimming removed 6 bases at V and 1 base at J, with 21 bases between.

This rearrangement joins TRBV10-1 to TRBJ1-2; D remains ambiguous. Germline lookup yields CDR1 WNHNN and CDR2 SYGVQD (reference sequence). The CDR3 consists of 14 residues. The germline V and J ends were trimmed by 8 bases and 4 bases, with 17 bases remaining between them. The chain's CDR3 is CASRESAILYGYTF. Here the CDR3 DNA reads TGCGCCAGCCGCGAAAGCGCCATTCTCTATGGCTACACCTTC.

The V call is TRBV6-5, the J call TRBJ1-4, with D perhaps TRBD1 (5 bases). The CDR3 spans 14 residues. CDR1 is MNHEY, CDR2 SVGAGI, per germline. V was shortened by 10 bases and J by 8 bases, with 20 bases between the two germline ends. The chain's CDR3 is CATRGDLLGEKLFF. The DNA for the CDR3 is TGTGCCACCCGAGGGGACTTACTGGGCGAAAAACTGTTTTTT.

This clone was seen a single time. This chain links TRBV5-5 with TRBJ2-7; D is possibly TRBD2 (6 bases). The CDR3 length is 13 residues. Germline V lookup: CDR1 SGHKS, CDR2 YYEKEE (reference sequence). V was pared by 5 bases and J by 2 bases, with 11 bases between. The CDR3 loop reads CASRGLRPYEQYF. The DNA of the CDR3 is TGTGCCAGCAGGGGACTCAGACCCTACGAGCAGTACTTC.

The V and J genes are TRBV6-5 and TRBJ2-7; D is unclear. The CDR3 length is 13 residues. Germline V gene sequence: CDR1 MNHEY, CDR2 SVGAGI. V was shortened by 6 bases and J by 0 bases, with 9 bases between the two germline ends. The CDR3 sequence is CASSLDGSYEQYF. CDR3 in DNA: TGTGCCAGCAGCCTAGACGGCTCCTACGAGCAGTACTTC.

V and J are TRBV5-1 and TRBJ1-4; TRBD1 is a possible D gene (6 bases). This CDR3 is built from 15 residues. Between the trimmed V and J ends, which lost 0 bases and 7 bases, there was a span of 13 bases. Germline-derived CDR1 and CDR2 are SGHRS and YFSETQ. CDR3 coding DNA: TGCGCCAGCAGCTTGGGACAGGAAGGGAGTGAAAAACTGTTTTTT. Protein product: CASSLGQEGSEKLFF. Using reference TRBV5-1 and TRBJ1-4 for the parts outside the CDR3, the full variable domain is KAGVTQTPRYLIKTRGQQVTLSCSPISGHRSVSWYQQTPGQGLQFLFEYFSETQRNKGNFPGRFSGRQFSNSRSEMNVSTLELGDSALYLCASSLGQEGSEKLFFGSGTQLSVL.